A single T cell receptor beta chain is shown here with its context. Its specificity is not known. These data belong to a study of CD8 T cells in Susac syndrome. Study-wide context: Sequencing included Susac syndrome patients, about six of them with active disease and roughly eight in remission. Study conclusions and caveats: In Susac syndrome, CD4+ T cell repertoires lacked any clonal expansion.

As judged by recently defined diagnostic criteria, patients with Susac syndrome had definite or probable disease. This CDR3 comprises 15 residues. The V segment lost 2 bases and the J segment 5 bases; nucleotides outside the gene matches: 2. CDR1 GTSNPN and CDR2 SVGIG come from the germline V gene (reference sequence). Reverse transcription of 0.5 to 1 ug RNA was carried out with random hexamers. TCRdb re-called the immunoSEQ multiplex PCR reads through MiXCR, storing one row per CDR3 protein. The repertoire holds approximately 180,000 distinct CDR3 sequences, with over 90% as singletons. This clonotype originated in a human donor with Susac syndrome. The sample was CD4+ T cells from PBMCs. The V and J genes are TRBV30 and TRBJ2-1; 14 nucleotides match TRBD2. The CDR3 reads CAWSLGLAGDNEQFF. In DNA, the CDR3 is TGTGCCTGGAGTTTGGGACTAGCGGGGGACAATGAGCAGTTCTTC.